This T cell receptor (beta chain) derives from a study of beta chain features in type 1 diabetes listed by TCRdb under 2018. At the level of the whole study: Mean age, gender distribution, total cell number and subset yield did not differ between patients and healthy donors. The study compared TCRB repertoires of sorted circulating CD4+ T cell subsets between recently diagnosed type 1 diabetes patients and matched healthy donors. A total of approximately 100 million sorted cells were examined across all samples, and the number of cells per subset was strongly correlated with RNA yield. Whereas all 30 or so donors provided naive and central memory subsets, regulatory and stem cell-like memory subsets were isolated from just 8 patients and roughly 8 healthy donors.

The paper's findings and limits, for the study overall: Because cDNA was sequenced instead of genomic DNA, highly expressing activated cells could be over-represented, though the groups showed no difference in activation or CD3 levels. A moderate but significant shortening of TCRB CDR3 length was observed in type 1 diabetes patients in all four CD4+ subsets. HLA sub-analyses involved small numbers of individuals, so any influence of HLA type on TCRB rearrangement remained unresolved. Naive, central memory and regulatory TCRB repertoires appeared more similar among patients than among healthy donors. At VDJ recombination sites, type 1 diabetes patients had fewer insertions and more deleted nucleotides, which implies abnormalities in thymic rearrangement. PCR might favor shorter templates, but patient and control samples were amplified and corrected together, so any skew would affect both groups equally.

The entire isolated RNA was reverse transcribed using the High Capacity cDNA Reverse Transcription Kit, and thus expressed TCRB transcripts were sequenced. Deep immunoSEQ sequencing was performed on naive, central memory and regulatory T cell samples, with an average of around 3.4 million total reads per sample. After sorted cells were lysed in RLT buffer, RNA was extracted with DNase-treated RNeasy Micro or Mini kits, with the choice depending on cell number. To prevent cross-contamination, every cell subset was processed on its own, while patient and healthy donor samples were processed together. Using the immunoSEQ multiplex PCR, TCRB sequences were amplified from cDNA into 87-bp fragments spanning the CDR3 region. Sequencing of the amplicons was done on the Illumina HiSeq platform. Processing in the source paper ran as follows. Synthetic template baselines were used to correct PCR bias computationally, reads within Hamming distance 2 were collapsed, and singletons that could not be merged were discarded. Reads were aligned against IMGT to assign V, D and J genes, CDR3 length and insertions or deletions at six rearrangement sites. Within each subset, clonotype counts were normalized to sorted cell number, after which true diversity and Gini coefficients were computed with the tcR R package. The overlap coefficient, calculated on TCRB nucleotide sequences, was used to quantify repertoire sharing. Out-of-frame TCRB sequences from naive cells were analyzed as a proxy for the pre-selection repertoire. In its TCRdb copy, this immuneACCESS table keeps in-frame sequences only and misses some clones. Where compared with another copy, unresolved V genes explain less than half of these, and the others have no known cause. From that table come the V and J calls and clone size; the DNA was used to work out D and trimming. The sample records hundreds of thousands of clones, 15% of which are singletons. The ten largest account for 0.093% of the sample.

A single peripheral blood draw of approximately 110 mL on average was collected from each donor into heparinised tubes. Using a panel that included CD45RO, CCR7, CD25, CD127, CD95 and CD27, naive, central memory, regulatory and stem cell-like memory CD4+ T cells were sorted on a BD FACSAria II. Purity was above 95% for every sorted population. PBMCs were isolated immediately by Lymphoprep density gradient centrifugation and stained directly without culture. To minimize batch effects, samples were stained and sorted in pairs, one healthy donor with one patient per experiment. A few counts support this clone. Its antigen is unknown. No per-base quality is available; no much larger clone lies one base away. Based on the germline V gene, the CDR1 and CDR2 sequences are LGHNA and YSLEER. The V end gives up 1 base and the J end 8 bases, leaving 7 bases in the junction not matched to a gene. Counted from cysteine to phenylalanine, this CDR3 has 18 amino acids. Just CDR3 DNA is preserved here, 54 bases in frame from base 1.

The rearrangement joined TRBV4-3 to TRBJ2-2, with 16 central nucleotides matching TRBD2. Sequenced: naive CD4+ T cells from blood. The cell subset or site label here, explained by the study, means: true naive CD4+ T cells. The TCR comes from a man between 18 and 29 years old in good health. Here the CDR3 is given as CASSQVPGTSGGAGELFF. DNA sequence: TGCGCCAGCAGCCAAGTTCCCGGGACTAGCGGGGGGGCTGGGGAGCTGTTTTTT.